This T cell receptor beta chain was observed in a study of CD8 T cells in ankylosing spondylitis. Using its own MiXCR run on the 5' RACE reads, TCRdb lists one record per CDR3 protein. Among approximately 340,000 distinct CDR3 sequences listed, roughly 14% were seen once. This clonotype was found a few times. Antigen specificity is unknown. Study-wide results and caveats: Matched ankylosing spondylitis synovial fluid reportedly showed significant enrichment of disease-linked clones. Several highly homologous variants made up a TCR beta motif that seemed to typify ankylosing spondylitis blood.

The TCR originated in a male donor with ankylosing spondylitis or in good health (not recorded which). Sequencing was done on a sample of blood, either unsorted or a sorted T cell fraction (not recorded which).

The CDR3 sequence: CASSDSTGTDTQYF. Written as DNA, the CDR3 is TGTGCCAGCAGTGACTCGACCGGCACAGATACGCAGTATTTT. The V gene is TRBV6-4, the J gene TRBJ2-3; D not certain. V dropped 0 bases and J dropped 1 base, with 5 bases sitting between them. In germline, CDR1 is MRHNA, CDR2 SNTAGT. CDR3 size: 14 residues.